The clone carrying this T cell receptor (beta chain) has more than one count but fewer than ten. MiXCR, run by TCRdb on the 5' RACE reads, gives a single entry per CDR3 protein. Of approximately 90,000 distinct CDR3 sequences in the sample, 13% were seen once. CDR1 SNHLY and CDR2 FYNNEI come from the germline V gene. This CDR3 has 18 residues. J lost 0 bases, V lost 7 bases, and 9 bases had no gene match. These data originate in a study of T cells after yellow fever vaccination. Across the whole study: It was SMART-Seq v4 Ultra Low Input that prepared the fractions with low cell numbers. Study-wide results and caveats: Reappearance after the booster was observed for most primary-vaccination clones (more than 95% CD4, over 70% CD8). Weaker overall was a secondary response that nonetheless peaked faster, on day 5 versus 15.

Sequencing used CD8+ T cells not binding an NS4B(214-222) dextramer, sorted from PBMCs, obtained roughly 20 days after the first yellow fever vaccination. This clonotype originated in a man aged 18 to 35 who received the YFV17D yellow fever vaccine. The chain couples TRBV2 to TRBJ2-3; 14 bases are shared with TRBD2. The CDR3 is CASKPLGLAGESTDTQYF. The CDR3, as DNA: TGTGCCAGCAAGCCTCTGGGACTAGCGGGGGAAAGCACAGATACGCAGTATTTT.